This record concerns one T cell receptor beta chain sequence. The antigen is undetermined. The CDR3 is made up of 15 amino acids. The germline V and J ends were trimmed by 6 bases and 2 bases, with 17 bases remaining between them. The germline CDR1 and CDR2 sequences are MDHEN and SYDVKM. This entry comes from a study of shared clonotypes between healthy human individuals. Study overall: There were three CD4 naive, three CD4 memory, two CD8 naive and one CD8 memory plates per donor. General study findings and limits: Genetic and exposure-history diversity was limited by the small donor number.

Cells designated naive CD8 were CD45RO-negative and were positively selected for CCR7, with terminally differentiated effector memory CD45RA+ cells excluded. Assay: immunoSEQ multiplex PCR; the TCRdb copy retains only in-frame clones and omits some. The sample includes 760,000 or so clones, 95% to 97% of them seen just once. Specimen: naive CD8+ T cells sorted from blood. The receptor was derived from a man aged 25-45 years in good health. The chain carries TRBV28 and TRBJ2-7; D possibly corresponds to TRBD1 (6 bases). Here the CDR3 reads CASSPVTGGAYEQYF. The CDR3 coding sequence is TGTGCCAGCAGCCCAGTGACAGGTGGGGCCTACGAGCAGTACTTC. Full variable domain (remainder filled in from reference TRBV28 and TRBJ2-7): DVKVTQSSRYLVKRTGEKVFLECVQDMDHENMFWYRQDPGLGLRLIYFSYDVKMKEKGDIPEGYSVSREKKERFSLILESASTNQTSMYLCASSPVTGGAYEQYFGPGTRLTVT.